These T cell receptor beta chains were read from a single sample in a study of OX40 agonist ivuxolimab in advanced cancers. This table comes from immunoSEQ multiplex PCR, and its TCRdb copy is limited to in-frame clones, with some not included. The profile covers tens of thousands of clones, with under 95% appearing a single time and less than 6% taken by the ten largest. The sample consisted of CD4+ or CD8+ T cells sorted from blood, taken in a trial of the OX40 agonist ivuxolimab. Receptors originate from an adult with an advanced solid tumor such as melanoma, head and neck, liver or kidney cancer. Each CDR3 is given with its conserved first and last residue. The D gene is left open where the match is weak. Clone size is shown for a subset of rows, as once, few, many or a class of expanded clone.

-,TRBV21-1,TRBJ1-4,-,CASSARDRGLTNEKLFF,TGTGCCAGCAGCGCCCGGGACAGGGGGTTAACTAATGAAAAACTGTTTTTT
TRBD1,TRBV4-1,TRBJ2-3,-,CASSQEQWTGATDTQYF,TGCGCCAGCAGCCAAGAGCAATGGACAGGGGCCACAGATACGCAGTATTTT
-,TRBV2,TRBJ1-5,few,CASSESTTASNQPQHF,TGTGCCAGCAGTGAAAGTACGACAGCGAGCAATCAGCCCCAGCATTTT
-,TRBV28,TRBJ2-7,-,CASSLTVRWKQYF,TGTGCCAGCAGTTTAACCGTGAGGTGGAAGCAGTACTTC
-,TRBV30,TRBJ2-1,-,CAWSVLFDEQFF,TGTGCCTGGAGTGTACTATTTGATGAGCAGTTCTTC
-,TRBV11-2,TRBJ1-1,-,CASSERGGWVNTEAFF,TGTGCCAGCAGTGAAAGGGGAGGGTGGGTGAACACTGAAGCTTTCTTT
-,TRBV7-3,TRBJ1-2,-,CASSLGGPGPNYGYTF,TGTGCCAGCAGCTTAGGTGGGCCGGGACCTAACTATGGCTACACCTTC
TRBD2,TRBV4-1,TRBJ2-3,once,CASSHTGTTDTDTQYF,TGCGCCAGCAGCCACACCGGGACTACGGACACAGATACGCAGTATTTT
TRBD2,TRBV7-3,TRBJ2-1,-,CASSLFYSGAYNEQFF,TGTGCCAGCAGCTTATTTTATAGCGGGGCTTACAATGAGCAGTTCTTC
-,TRBV7-7,TRBJ1-1,-,CASSPDLATEAFF,TGTGCTAGCAGCCCCGACCTCGCTACTGAAGCTTTCTTT
TRBD1,TRBV9,TRBJ2-7,once,CASSDDQTGGIYEQYF,TGTGCCAGCAGCGATGACCAGACAGGGGGGATCTACGAGCAGTACTTC
-,TRBV7-9,TRBJ2-5,-,CASSPPEGQETQYF,TGTGCCAGCAGCCCCCCCGAGGGCCAAGAGACCCAGTACTTC